A single sample is the source of the 29 T cell receptor beta chains below, sequenced in a study of radiation and T cells in renal cell carcinoma. Time point: blood 4 weeks post-SBRT, at nephrectomy. Stated treatment: 15 Gy SBRT to primary tumor, nephrectomy 4 weeks later. Produced via immunoSEQ multiplex PCR; TCRdb's table is partial and in-frame only. The table lists 90,000 to 100,000 clones, around 84% of them singletons. Sequencing was performed on blood, taken from a patient whose treatment included radiotherapy and nephrectomy. All receptors come from a man aged 55 to 70 with renal cell carcinoma.

The genes are TRBV19 and TRBJ2-7; no firm D call. The CDR3 loop spans 13 amino acids. Between the trimmed V and J ends, which lost 3 bases and 3 bases, there was a span of 9 bases. Germline loops: CDR1 LNHDA, CDR2 SQIVND (reference sequence). This chain's CDR3 is CASSIFLGYEQYF. The CDR3 DNA sequence: TGTGCCAGTAGTATTTTTTTAGGCTACGAGCAGTACTTC. The whole variable domain, filled in from reference TRBV19 and TRBJ2-7, reads DGGITQSPKYLFRKEGQNVTLSCEQNLNHDAMYWYRQDPGQGLRLIYYSQIVNDFQKGDIAEGYSVSREKKESFPLTVTSAQKNPTAFYLCASSIFLGYEQYFGPGTRLTVT.

V gene TRBV18 combines with J gene TRBJ2-3, with a weak D call TRBD2 (6 bases). Trimming removed 2 bases from V and 1 base from J, with 13 bases in between. Germline-derived CDR1 and CDR2 are KGHSH and LQKENI. There are 16 residues in the CDR3. The CDR3 bases are TGTGCCAGCTCACCAGGGCTAGCGCCCGGCACAGATACGCAGTATTTT. Protein product: CASSPGLAPGTDTQYF.

As DNA, the CDR3 is TGTGCCAGCAGCTGGGGACAGGCCACAGATACGCAGTATTTT. Amino acids: CASSWGQATDTQYF. J is TRBJ2-3 and V is TRBV14; TRBD1 matches at 8 bases. There are 14 residues in the CDR3. Per the germline V gene, CDR1 is SGHDN and CDR2 is FVKESK. The junction had 3 bases not matched to a gene; V was cut back by 5 bases and J by 2 bases.

The chain has TRBV7-9 and TRBJ2-5; 11 bases match TRBD2. Germline values: CDR1 SEHNR, CDR2 FQNEAQ (reference sequence). V lost 5 bases, J lost 2 bases, and 7 bases stayed unmatched. CDR3 length: 16 amino acids. The CDR3 region is CASSVGLAGSQETQYF. For the CDR3, the DNA is TGTGCCAGCAGCGTCGGACTAGCGGGTTCTCAAGAGACCCAGTACTTC. The variable domain in full, completed from reference TRBV7-9 and TRBJ2-5, reads DTGVSQNPRHKITKRGQNVTFRCDPISEHNRLYWYRQTLGQGPEFLTYFQNEAQLEKSRLLSDRFSAERPKGSFSTLEIQRTEQGDSAMYLCASSVGLAGSQETQYFGPGTRLLVL.

V is TRBV7-9 and J is TRBJ2-3; the D gene is possibly TRBD2 (6 bases). The V gene's germline CDR1 is SEHNR and CDR2 FQNEAQ (reference sequence). The CDR3 spans 19 residues. V was pared by 5 bases and J by 2 bases, with 26 bases between. CDR3 loop: CASSPPGVEGYLSTDTQYF. CDR3 bases: TGTGCCAGCAGCCCTCCGGGGGTAGAAGGCTATTTGTCCACAGATACGCAGTATTTT.

The chain joins TRBV4-1 to TRBJ2-7; 8 nucleotides match TRBD1. The CDR3 has 16 residues. V trimming: 2 bases; J trimming: 1 base; junction bases outside the gene matches: 7. Germline-derived CDR1 and CDR2 are MGHRA and YSYEKL. CDR3 in amino acids: CASSQQDRGSSYEQYF. The CDR3 coding sequence is TGCGCCAGCAGCCAACAAGACAGGGGTTCGTCCTACGAGCAGTACTTC.

This rearrangement joins TRBV9 to TRBJ2-7; unclear D gene. The ends were cut back, 1 base at V and 4 bases at J, with 9 bases in the middle. There are 13 residues in the CDR3. From germline, CDR1 is SGDLS and CDR2 YYNGEE. The CDR3 DNA reads TGTGCCAGCAGCGTATCCCACGGGTACGAGCAGTACTTC. Its translation: CASSVSHGYEQYF.

This clone was counted many times. The V call is TRBV5-6, the J call TRBJ2-2, with 12 positions matching TRBD2. J was trimmed by 0 bases and V by 3 bases; bases with no gene match: 3. The CDR3 has 17 amino acids. Germline values: CDR1 SGHDT, CDR2 YYEEEE. CDR3 in amino acids: CASSSWTSGANTGELFF. CDR3 coding DNA: TGTGCCAGCAGCTCCTGGACTAGCGGGGCGAACACCGGGGAGCTGTTTTTT.

This sequence joins TRBV29-1 and TRBJ2-1; D remains unclear. Trimming removed 3 bases from V and 7 bases from J, with 1 base in between. Germline V CDR1 and CDR2: SQVTM, ANQGSEA. The CDR3 consists of 9 residues. This chain's CDR3 is CSVDNEQFF. Here the CDR3 DNA reads TGCAGCGTTGATAATGAGCAGTTCTTC.

V and J are TRBV6-6 and TRBJ2-1, with D perhaps TRBD2 (6 bases). Germline V gene data show CDR1 as MNHNY and CDR2 as SVGAGI (reference sequence). CDR3 length equals 14 residues. V was clipped by 10 bases and J by 1 base, with 14 bases between them. As DNA, the CDR3 is TGTGCCACCCGGGAGACGGGTTCCTACAATGAGCAGTTCTTC. Translation: CATRETGSYNEQFF.

This chain joins TRBV7-8 and TRBJ1-5, with 9 nucleotides matching TRBD1. Germline V gives CDR1 SGHVS, CDR2 FQNEAQ. The CDR3 loop spans 16 amino acids. J lost 0 bases, V lost 4 bases, and 4 bases had no gene match. The CDR3 protein is CASSYRTGASNQPQHF. DNA of the CDR3: TGTGCCAGCAGCTACCGGACAGGGGCTAGCAATCAGCCCCAGCATTTT.

The J gene is TRBJ2-3, the V gene TRBV29-1; 9 bases match TRBD1. CDR1 SQVTM and CDR2 ANQGSEA come from the germline V gene. V shed 7 bases, J shed 0 bases, and the junction held 11 bases outside the gene matches. The CDR3 is made up of 16 amino acids. Here the CDR3 DNA reads TGCAGCGCGGGACAGGGAGCTTCTTTCAGCACAGATACGCAGTATTTT. Protein: CSAGQGASFSTDTQYF.

The chain combines TRBV9 with TRBJ1-1; D perhaps matches TRBD1 (6 bases). The length of the CDR3 is 14 residues. The V and J ends lost 4 bases and 4 bases respectively, with 14 bases between them. Per germline, CDR1 SGDLS and CDR2 YYNGEE. The CDR3 protein is CASSLDQGSTEAFF. CDR3 in DNA: TGTGCCAGCAGCCTCGACCAGGGGTCCACTGAAGCTTTCTTT.

This chain connects TRBV6-1 to TRBJ1-5, with D maybe TRBD1 (6 bases). The V gene's germline CDR1 is MNHNS and CDR2 SASEGT. The V end was cut by 6 bases, the J end by 5 bases, with 11 bases between. This CDR3 spans 13 amino acids. Written as DNA, the CDR3 is TGTGCCAGCAGGACAGGAATTGATCAGCCCCAGCATTTT. Encoded protein: CASRTGIDQPQHF.

The chain is built from TRBV4-2 and TRBJ2-2; TRBD2 matches 7 bases. Germline V gives CDR1 LGHNA, CDR2 YNFKEQ. Trimming removed 9 bases from V and 0 bases from J; junction bases left unmatched: 7. The CDR3 runs 15 residues. The CDR3, as DNA: TGTGCCAGTACTCTAGCGGCCTCGAACACCGGGGAGCTGTTTTTT. The encoded protein is CASTLAASNTGELFF.

The rearrangement links TRBV7-2 to TRBJ2-7; 13 bases are a match to TRBD2. The junction had 8 bases not matched to a gene; V was cut back by 4 bases and J by 2 bases. Per germline, CDR1 SGHTA and CDR2 FQGNSA. The CDR3 loop spans 17 amino acids. The CDR3 loop reads CASSSGTSGDRTYEQYF. CDR3 in DNA: TGTGCCAGCAGCTCTGGGACTAGCGGGGATCGAACCTACGAGCAGTACTTC.

J is TRBJ2-1 and V is TRBV2; 7 nucleotides match TRBD2. Germline assignment: CDR1 SNHLY and CDR2 FYNNEI. The CDR3 sequence is 17 residues long. J gave up 7 bases and V 1 base, and 13 bases lay outside the gene matches. Here the CDR3 reads CASSEGWGGVFRNEQFF. In nucleotides, the CDR3 is TGTGCCAGCAGTGAAGGTTGGGGGGGAGTGTTTAGGAATGAGCAGTTCTTC.

This clone was recorded once. V gene TRBV4-2 combines with J gene TRBJ1-2; D perhaps matches TRBD1 (6 bases). The CDR3 consists of 16 residues. From germline, CDR1 is LGHNA and CDR2 YNFKEQ. V shed 0 bases and J shed 9 bases, with 20 bases lying between them. As DNA, the CDR3 is TGTGCCAGCAGCCAAGAGTCGAGGACAGCGGCCTGGAGCTACACCTTC. Amino acids: CASSQESRTAAWSYTF.

This chain links TRBV6-1 with TRBJ1-2, with D hard to call. This CDR3 contains 14 residues. The germline V and J ends were trimmed by 3 bases and 4 bases, with 12 bases remaining between them. The V gene's germline CDR1 is MNHNS and CDR2 SASEGT. The CDR3 DNA is TGTGCCAGCAGTGATGGCGGTGTGAGCTATGGCTACACCTTC. Its translation is CASSDGGVSYGYTF.

With regard to this clone: In the same sample, other DNA sequences code for this CDR3. The V gene is TRBV7-2, the J gene TRBJ1-5; D gene unclear. This CDR3 spans 13 amino acids. V was clipped by 1 base and J by 2 bases, with 3 bases between them. Germline V CDR1 and CDR2: SGHTA, FQGNSA. DNA for the CDR3: TGTGCCAGCAGCTTAGTCGGCAATCAGCCCCAGCATTTT. Its translation is CASSLVGNQPQHF.

The V call is TRBV4-1, the J call TRBJ1-4; 10 bases line up with TRBD1. Germline lookup yields CDR1 MGHRA and CDR2 YSYEKL. The CDR3 loop spans 16 amino acids. The CDR3, as DNA: TGCGCGATCTCCGGGACAGGGGACGGAACTAATGAAAAACTGTTTTTT. It codes for CAISGTGDGTNEKLFF.

V gene TRBV30 combines with J gene TRBJ2-7; TRBD2 might be the D (6 bases). V was cut by 5 bases and J by 3 bases, with 17 bases left in between. CDR1 and CDR2 from the germline V gene are GTSNPN and SVGIG (reference sequence). The CDR3 totals 14 residues. CDR3 region: CAWGRRRFGYEQYF. The DNA of the CDR3 is TGTGCCTGGGGGAGGCGGCGGTTCGGCTACGAGCAGTACTTC. Variable domain in full (rest from reference TRBV30 and TRBJ2-7): SQTIHQWPATLVQPVGSPLSLECTVEGTSNPNLYWYRQAAGRGLQLLFYSVGIGQISSEVPQNLSASRPQDRQFILSSKKLLLSDSGFYLCAWGRRRFGYEQYFGPGTRLTVT.

The chain is built from TRBV28 and TRBJ1-1; D remains ambiguous. The CDR3 length is 14 residues. Germline V CDR1 and CDR2: MDHEN, SYDVKM. V was clipped by 5 bases and J by 10 bases, with 20 bases between them. The CDR3 here is CASSTPRARRGAFF. In nucleotides, the CDR3 is TGTGCCAGCAGTACTCCAAGGGCTCGTCGCGGAGCTTTCTTT.

This chain uses TRBV7-2 with TRBJ2-7; TRBD1 matches at 9 bases. Losses at the gene ends were 1 base for V and 0 bases for J; bases not matched to a gene: 4. The CDR3 length is 16 residues. Looked up from germline, CDR1 is SGHTA and CDR2 is FQGNSA. The DNA of the CDR3 is TGTGCCAGCAGCTTAGGAACGGGACAGGGCTCCTACGAGCAGTACTTC. Translated, it gives CASSLGTGQGSYEQYF.

This chain joins TRBV5-1 and TRBJ2-1, with 10 bases lining up with TRBD2. Trimming removed 6 bases from V and 7 bases from J; junction bases left unmatched: 10. The CDR3 runs 15 residues. Germline CDR1 is SGHRS and CDR2 is YFSETQ. CDR3 in amino acids: CASTITGTSVNEQFF. Here the CDR3 DNA reads TGCGCCAGCACTATAACCGGGACTAGCGTAAATGAGCAGTTCTTC.

The chain uses TRBV28 and TRBJ1-1; TRBD1 matches 7 bases. Trimming cost V 2 bases and J 9 bases; bases outside gene matches: 9. The CDR3 runs 14 residues. CDR1 MDHEN and CDR2 SYDVKM come from the germline V gene. The CDR3: CASSLSSAGGKAFF. CDR3 sequence (DNA): TGTGCCAGCAGTTTAAGTAGCGCAGGGGGAAAAGCTTTCTTT.

The CDR3 bases are TGTGCCAGCAGCTTGTTTCAGCAAGAGACCCAGTACTTC. The encoded protein is CASSLFQQETQYF. The chain is built from TRBV5-8 and TRBJ2-5, with unresolved D. The CDR3 consists of 13 residues. The V gene lost 1 base and the J gene lost 2 bases, with 6 bases spanning the gap. Germline lookup yields CDR1 SGHTS and CDR2 YDEGEE.

The chain employs TRBV9 and TRBJ2-1; 7 bases line up with TRBD2. Germline CDR1 is SGDLS and CDR2 is YYNGEE. This CDR3 spans 15 amino acids. J lost 10 bases, V lost 1 base, and 11 bases had no gene match. CDR3 sequence (DNA): TGTGCCAGCAGCGTAAGGGCGGGAGACATCATCGAGCAGTTCTTC. Residues: CASSVRAGDIIEQFF.

This chain uses TRBV5-1 with TRBJ1-5; D may be TRBD1 (5 bases). V lost 0 bases and J 2 bases, leaving 9 bases between the germline ends. Per germline, CDR1 SGHRS and CDR2 YFSETQ. This CDR3 has 15 residues. The CDR3 region has the DNA TGCGCCAGCAGCTTGGGAGGGGCAGGCAATCAGCCCCAGCATTTT. Residues: CASSLGGAGNQPQHF. Complete variable domain (other parts from reference TRBV5-1 and TRBJ1-5): KAGVTQTPRYLIKTRGQQVTLSCSPISGHRSVSWYQQTPGQGLQFLFEYFSETQRNKGNFPGRFSGRQFSNSRSEMNVSTLELGDSALYLCASSLGGAGNQPQHFGDGTRLSIL.